The entry that follows covers one T cell receptor (beta chain) sequence. Original processing notes: Samples had a median of about 96,000 TCRs, ranging roughly 20,000 to 750,000. TCRdb reanalysed the RACE reads using MiXCR and keeps one entry per CDR3 protein. The V and J calls and clone size come from TCRdb's table, not from the authors' own analysis. The sample records approximately 80,000 distinct CDR3 sequences, more than 9% being singletons. This record belongs to a study of human T cells and chemical hapten exposure. The germline V gene has CDR1 SGHRS and CDR2 YFSETQ. The CDR3 runs to 18 residues. V lost 4 bases, J lost 0 bases, and 13 bases stayed unmatched. The sample's time point: patch test 2, 6 weeks after DPC sensitization. As for treatment: therapeutic diphenylcyclopropenone sensitization with weekly scalp DPC. Staff drew blood before applying each patch test. Patients had alopecia, were aged 18 to 70, and were not pregnant.

Sequencing used whole blood, obtained in connection with sensitization to the hapten diphenylcyclopropenone (DPC). V usage is TRBV5-1 and J usage is TRBJ1-1, with 9 nucleotides matching TRBD1. This TCR was recovered from a woman aged 45-59 years with alopecia areata. Some clones in this sample may be carry-over from other donors' samples. CDR3 sequence (DNA): TGCGCCAGCAGCCTAGGACAGGGGCGAAAGCGGCTGAACACTGAAGCTTTCTTT. Residues: CASSLGQGRKRLNTEAFF.